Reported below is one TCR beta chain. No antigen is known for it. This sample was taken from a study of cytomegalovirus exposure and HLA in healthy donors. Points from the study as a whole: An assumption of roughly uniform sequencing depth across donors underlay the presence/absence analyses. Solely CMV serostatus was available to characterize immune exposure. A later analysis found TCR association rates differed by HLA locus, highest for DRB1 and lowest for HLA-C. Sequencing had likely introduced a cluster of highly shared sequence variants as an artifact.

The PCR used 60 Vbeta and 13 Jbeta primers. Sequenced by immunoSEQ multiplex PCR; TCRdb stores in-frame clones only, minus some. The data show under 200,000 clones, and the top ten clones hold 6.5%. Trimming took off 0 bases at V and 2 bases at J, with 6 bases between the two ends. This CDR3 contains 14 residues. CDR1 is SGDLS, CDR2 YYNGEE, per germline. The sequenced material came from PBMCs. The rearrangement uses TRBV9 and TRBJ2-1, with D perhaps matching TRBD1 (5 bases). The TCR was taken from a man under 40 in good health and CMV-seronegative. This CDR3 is CASSVGGPYNEQFF. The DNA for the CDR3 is TGTGCCAGCAGCGTAGGGGGCCCCTACAATGAGCAGTTCTTC.